A selection of T cell receptor beta chains follows, all from one sample in a study of blood T cells in healthy people across ages. TCRdb re-called the 5' RACE reads through MiXCR, storing one row per CDR3 protein. The sample lists around 2 million distinct CDR3 sequences; about 39% were seen once. The specimen was blood. Every receptor here comes from a human donor in good health. The CDR3 runs from the conserved cysteine through the conserved F or W. The D gene is left open where the match is weak. A clone size is listed for some rows: how often the clone was seen (once, few, many), or a class if it is expanded.

j_call: TRBJ1-6; d_call: TRBD1; v_call: TRBV24-1; clone_size: few; cdr3_nt: TGTGCCACCAGTGACCGGGACAGGATTCGAAATTCACCCCTCCACTTT; cdr3_aa: CATSDRDRIRNSPLHF
j_call: TRBJ2-7; d_call: TRBD1; v_call: TRBV6-2/TRBV6-3; clone_size: .; cdr3_nt: TGTGCCAGCAATACACCGGGACAGGACTACGAGCAGTACTTC; cdr3_aa: CASNTPGQDYEQYF
j_call: TRBJ2-5; d_call: .; v_call: TRBV28; clone_size: .; cdr3_nt: TGTGCCAGCGGTAGGAGCGAGAATGAAGAGACCCAGTACTTC; cdr3_aa: CASGRSENEETQYF
j_call: TRBJ2-7; d_call: .; v_call: TRBV6-2/TRBV6-3; clone_size: .; cdr3_nt: TGTGCCAGCAGTTACTCCGCGGCAGGGAGACGCGCCTCCTACGAGCAGTACTTC; cdr3_aa: CASSYSAAGRRASYEQYF
j_call: TRBJ1-3; d_call: .; v_call: TRBV9; clone_size: .; cdr3_nt: TGTGCCAGCAGCGACACACGGAACTCTGGAAACACCATATATTTT; cdr3_aa: CASSDTRNSGNTIYF
j_call: TRBJ1-2; d_call: .; v_call: TRBV20-1; clone_size: many; cdr3_nt: TGCAGTGCCTGGAACGGCCGCACCACCTTC; cdr3_aa: CSAWNGRTTF
j_call: TRBJ2-3; d_call: .; v_call: TRBV4-1; clone_size: few; cdr3_nt: TGCGCCAGCAGCCAAGAGGCGGTTACTAGCACAGATACGCAGTATTTT; cdr3_aa: CASSQEAVTSTDTQYF
j_call: TRBJ1-5; d_call: .; v_call: TRBV10-3; clone_size: few; cdr3_nt: TGTGCCATCAGTGGACGCGATCAGCCCCAGCATTTT; cdr3_aa: CAISGRDQPQHF
j_call: TRBJ2-3; d_call: TRBD1; v_call: TRBV11-2; clone_size: .; cdr3_nt: TGTGCCAGCAGTTTCCTTGGGACAGCGACGGATACGCAGTATTTT; cdr3_aa: CASSFLGTATDTQYF
j_call: TRBJ2-1; d_call: .; v_call: TRBV7-7; clone_size: many; cdr3_nt: TGTGCCAGCAGCTTAGGGACTGGCCTTTACAATGAGCAGTTCTTC; cdr3_aa: CASSLGTGLYNEQFF
j_call: TRBJ2-3; d_call: .; v_call: TRBV6-1; clone_size: .; cdr3_nt: TGTGCCAGCAGTGAGCCTTCTAGCACAGATACGCAGTATTTT; cdr3_aa: CASSEPSSTDTQYF
j_call: TRBJ1-2; d_call: .; v_call: TRBV3-1; clone_size: once; cdr3_nt: TGTGCCAGCAGCCAAGATTTGATCCAGGGCTATCGCTATGGCTACACCTTC; cdr3_aa: CASSQDLIQGYRYGYTF
j_call: TRBJ2-3; d_call: .; v_call: TRBV29-1; clone_size: few; cdr3_nt: TGCAGCGTTGCTCCTAGGGCGTACCCAGATACGCAGTATTTT; cdr3_aa: CSVAPRAYPDTQYF
j_call: TRBJ2-5; d_call: .; v_call: TRBV5-6; clone_size: .; cdr3_nt: TGTGCCAGCAGCCTTTATCGGCAGACCCAGTACTTC; cdr3_aa: CASSLYRQTQYF
j_call: TRBJ2-5; d_call: .; v_call: TRBV12-3/TRBV12-4; clone_size: few; cdr3_nt: TGCGCCAGCAGCCAGGTGGGGCCTACGGGGCAGTACTTC; cdr3_aa: CASSQVGPTGQYF
j_call: TRBJ2-7; d_call: TRBD1; v_call: TRBV5-6; clone_size: few; cdr3_nt: TGTGCCAGCAGCCAGACAGGGGAGGCTTACGAGCAGTACTTC; cdr3_aa: CASSQTGEAYEQYF
j_call: TRBJ2-7; d_call: TRBD1; v_call: TRBV28; clone_size: .; cdr3_nt: TGTGCCAGCAGACGACAGGGGCCCTCTATCTCCTACGAGCAGTACTTC; cdr3_aa: CASRRQGPSISYEQYF
j_call: TRBJ2-7; d_call: .; v_call: TRBV5-1; clone_size: .; cdr3_nt: TGCGCCAGCAATATGAAGGCTACCTACGAGCAGTACTTC; cdr3_aa: CASNMKATYEQYF
j_call: TRBJ1-2; d_call: .; v_call: TRBV5-1; clone_size: .; cdr3_nt: TGCGCCAGCAGCCACCAGGATGGCTATGGCTCCACCTTC; cdr3_aa: CASSHQDGYGSTF
j_call: TRBJ1-2; d_call: .; v_call: TRBV29-1; clone_size: few; cdr3_nt: TGCAGCGTTGAAGATGGCTCCAACCATGGCTACACCTTC; cdr3_aa: CSVEDGSNHGYTF
j_call: TRBJ1-4; d_call: .; v_call: TRBV9; clone_size: .; cdr3_nt: TGTGCCAGCAGCGTAGTCGAGAGACACACTAATGAAAAACTGTTTTTT; cdr3_aa: CASSVVERHTNEKLFF
j_call: TRBJ2-5; d_call: .; v_call: TRBV4-3; clone_size: many; cdr3_nt: TGCGCCAGCAGCCCCGTGGAGGGACCGGAGACCCAGTACTTC; cdr3_aa: CASSPVEGPETQYF
j_call: TRBJ2-1; d_call: .; v_call: TRBV3-1; clone_size: .; cdr3_nt: TGTGCCAGCAGCCAAGGTTTTCCTTCCGTGGCCTACAATGAGCAGTTCTTC; cdr3_aa: CASSQGFPSVAYNEQFF
j_call: TRBJ2-5; d_call: .; v_call: TRBV15; clone_size: few; cdr3_nt: TGTGCCACCAGCAGAGTACAGACCGAGACCCAGTACTTC; cdr3_aa: CATSRVQTETQYF
j_call: TRBJ2-5; d_call: .; v_call: TRBV11-2; clone_size: .; cdr3_nt: TGTGCCAGCAGCGCCTTGGACAGTGGAGAGACCCAGTACTTC; cdr3_aa: CASSALDSGETQYF
j_call: TRBJ2-1; d_call: TRBD2; v_call: TRBV9; clone_size: many; cdr3_nt: TGTGCCAGCAGCGTAGACCCGGGGGGGCGTGAGCAGTTCTTC; cdr3_aa: CASSVDPGGREQFF
j_call: TRBJ2-1; d_call: TRBD2; v_call: TRBV6-6; clone_size: .; cdr3_nt: TGTGCCAGCAGTTACGTGGCTAGCGGGGGACTGAGCAATGAGCAGTTCTTC; cdr3_aa: CASSYVASGGLSNEQFF
j_call: TRBJ2-1; d_call: TRBD2; v_call: TRBV6-2/TRBV6-3; clone_size: .; cdr3_nt: TGTGCCAGCAGTTTCGAACTAGCGGACAATGAGCAGTTCTTC; cdr3_aa: CASSFELADNEQFF
j_call: TRBJ2-7; d_call: .; v_call: TRBV20-1; clone_size: many; cdr3_nt: TGCAGTGCTAGAGATTTCATGTACGAGCAGTACTTC; cdr3_aa: CSARDFMYEQYF
j_call: TRBJ2-7; d_call: .; v_call: TRBV6-5; clone_size: .; cdr3_nt: TGTGCCAGCAGCCGGACCCTTTACAATGAGCAGTACTTC; cdr3_aa: CASSRTLYNEQYF
j_call: TRBJ1-5; d_call: .; v_call: TRBV20-1; clone_size: few; cdr3_nt: TGCAGTGGACAGTTATATAGCAATCAGCCCCAGCATTTT; cdr3_aa: CSGQLYSNQPQHF
j_call: TRBJ2-4; d_call: .; v_call: TRBV7-8; clone_size: few; cdr3_nt: TGTGCCAGCAGCTACGGATGGGGGGCTAAATCGAGAGAGCAGTACTTC; cdr3_aa: CASSYGWGAKSREQYF
j_call: TRBJ2-1; d_call: .; v_call: TRBV20-1; clone_size: .; cdr3_nt: TGCAGTGCTAGTAGACGGCTTAGCTCCTACAATGAGCAGTTCTTC; cdr3_aa: CSASRRLSSYNEQFF
j_call: TRBJ1-6; d_call: .; v_call: TRBV7-9; clone_size: .; cdr3_nt: TGTGCCAGCAGCCCCGGACCCAATGTACCCCTCCACTTT; cdr3_aa: CASSPGPNVPLHF
j_call: TRBJ2-1; d_call: .; v_call: TRBV20-1; clone_size: few; cdr3_nt: TGCAGTGCTAAAGGAAGCTCCTACAATGAGCAGTTCTTC; cdr3_aa: CSAKGSSYNEQFF
j_call: TRBJ1-3; d_call: .; v_call: TRBV20-1; clone_size: .; cdr3_nt: TGCAGTGCTAGTTCCTATTATACCCCACAGACTAGCTCTGGAAACACCATATATTTT; cdr3_aa: CSASSYYTPQTSSGNTIYF
j_call: TRBJ1-2; d_call: .; v_call: TRBV20-1; clone_size: .; cdr3_nt: TGCAGTGCGGAGTCATCGGGATATGGCTACACCTTC; cdr3_aa: CSAESSGYGYTF